This TCR beta chain is drawn from a study of T cell responses to AZD1222 COVID-19 vaccine. The repertoire was sequenced with immunoSEQ multiplex PCR; TCRdb's copy has only in-frame clones and lacks some. This sample yields approximately 88,000 clones, of which roughly 89% are seen a single time; around 5% belongs to the top ten. The trim removed 5 bases at V and 2 bases at J, leaving 6 bases unmatched. The CDR3 contains 15 residues. Germline lookup yields CDR1 MGHRA and CDR2 YSYEKL. Concerning this clone: Its antigen is not identified.

General study points: Clonal diversity was possibly underestimated, and white British individuals and females predominated among donors. Regions 160-218 and 743-854 dominated among vaccine-associated CD4 TCRs spanning spike.

Material: peripheral blood, obtained 28 days after the second AZD1222 dose. The rearrangement uses TRBV4-1 and TRBJ2-3; 8 bases fit TRBD1. The clonotype originates from an adult who received the AZD1222 COVID-19 vaccine. CDR3 region: CASSVGQGVTDTQYF. DNA of the CDR3: TGCGCCAGCAGCGTCGGACAGGGAGTCACAGATACGCAGTATTTT.